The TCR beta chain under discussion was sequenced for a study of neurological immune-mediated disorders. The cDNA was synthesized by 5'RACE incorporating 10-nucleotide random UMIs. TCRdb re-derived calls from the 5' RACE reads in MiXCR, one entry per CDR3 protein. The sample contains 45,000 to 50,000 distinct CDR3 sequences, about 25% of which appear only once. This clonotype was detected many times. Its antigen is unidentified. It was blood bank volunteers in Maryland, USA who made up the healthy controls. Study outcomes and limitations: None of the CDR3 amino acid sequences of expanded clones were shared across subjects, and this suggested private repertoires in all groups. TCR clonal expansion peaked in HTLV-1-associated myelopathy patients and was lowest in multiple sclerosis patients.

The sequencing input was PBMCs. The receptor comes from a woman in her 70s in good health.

The CDR3 DNA reads as TGCAGTGCCTACCCCTACGAGCAGTACTTC. It encodes CSAYPYEQYF. This chain connects TRBV20-1 to TRBJ2-7; no reliable D call. Looked up from germline, CDR1 is DFQATT and CDR2 is SNEGSKA (reference sequence). Trimming cost V 6 bases and J 2 bases, with 5 bases left between them. The CDR3 sequence is 10 residues long.